This T cell receptor (beta chain) was identified in a study of post-analysis software for immune sequencing data. Study findings and constraints: Comparison of patients with controls showed five TRBV segments more frequent in patients, TRBV5-6, TRBV5-1 and TRBV20-1 among them.

The CDR3 sequence is 17 residues long. Prepared TCR beta cDNA libraries contained unique molecular identifiers. Each CDR3 protein is one row after TCRdb ran MiXCR on the PCR reads. The sample records approximately 690,000 distinct CDR3 sequences, over 45% being singletons. This clonotype was observed a handful of times. Its matching antigen is unknown. Sequencing input: blood. The genes are TRBV21-1 and TRBJ2-1; no DNA check was done on the table's D call, TRBD1. TRBV21-1 is annotated as a pseudogene. The receptor's source is a girl aged 2 to 9 with multiple sclerosis. CDR3: CASSKHLPGQGYNEQFF. CDR3 nucleotides: TGTGCCAGCAGCAAACATCTCCCGGGACAGGGCTACAATGAGCAGTTCTTC.